This T cell receptor (beta chain) was sequenced for a study of T cells in Graves' hyperthyroidism and ophthalmopathy. Authors of the study amplified TCR beta CDR3 regions from RNA transcripts. An initial round of RT-PCR targeting the TCR CDR3 relied on the HTBI primer set. TCRdb itself ran the multiplex PCR reads through MiXCR, one entry per CDR3 protein. The table lists about 540,000 distinct CDR3 sequences, about 43% of them singletons. V shed 5 bases and J shed 5 bases, with 12 bases lying between them. The V gene's germline CDR1 is SEHNR and CDR2 FQNEAQ (reference sequence). This CDR3 is 13 amino acids long. Turning to this clonotype: A much larger clone sits a single nucleotide away, making a read error possible.

The sample taken for sequencing was peripheral blood or thyroid tissue (not recorded which). This sequence originates from a woman between 18 and 30 years old with Graves' hyperthyroidism. The rearrangement joins TRBV7-9 to TRBJ1-1, with TRBD1 as a possible D gene (5 bases). The CDR3 spells CASSTNRWTEAFF. CDR3 DNA: TGTGCCAGCAGCACTAACAGGTGGACTGAAGCTTTCTTT. The variable domain in full, completed from reference TRBV7-9 and TRBJ1-1, reads DTGVSQNPRHKITKRGQNVTFRCDPISEHNRLYWYRQTLGQGPEFLTYFQNEAQLEKSRLLSDRFSAERPKGSFSTLEIQRTEQGDSAMYLCASSTNRWTEAFFGQGTRLTVV.